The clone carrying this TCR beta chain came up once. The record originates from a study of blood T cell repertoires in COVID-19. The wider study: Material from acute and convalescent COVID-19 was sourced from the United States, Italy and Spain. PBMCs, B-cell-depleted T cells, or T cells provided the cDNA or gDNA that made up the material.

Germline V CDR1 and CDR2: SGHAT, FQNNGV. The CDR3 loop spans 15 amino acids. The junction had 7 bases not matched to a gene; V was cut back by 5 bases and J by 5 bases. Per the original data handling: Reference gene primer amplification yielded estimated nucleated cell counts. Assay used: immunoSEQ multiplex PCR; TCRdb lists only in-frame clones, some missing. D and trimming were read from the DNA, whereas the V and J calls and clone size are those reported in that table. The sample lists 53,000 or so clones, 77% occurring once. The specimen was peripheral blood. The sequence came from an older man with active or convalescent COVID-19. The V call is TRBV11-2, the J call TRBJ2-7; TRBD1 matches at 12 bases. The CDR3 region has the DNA TGTGCCAGCAGCACTGGGACAGGGGGCACCCACGAGCAGTACTTC. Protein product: CASSTGTGGTHEQYF.